The T cell receptor beta chain described here comes from a study of T cell repertoires in cytomegalovirus infection. The wider study: Public TCR beta signatures were indicative of both CMV infection and a matching HLA type.

Broader study findings: Predominance within the ex vivo response was attributable to HLA-C-restricted CMV-specific TCR beta clonotypes. Using cumulative public TCR beta family frequency, the authors identified those who carried CMV together with the relevant HLA.

TCRdb reanalysed the reads using MiXCR and keeps one entry per CDR3 protein. The sample shows approximately 1,000,000 distinct CDR3 sequences, around 31% of them seen only once. In the case of this clonotype: Its antigen is not known.

J lost 0 bases, V lost 0 bases, and 9 bases had no gene match. The CDR3 totals 18 residues. Germline CDR1 is SGHRS and CDR2 is YFSETQ. This chain joins TRBV5-1 and TRBJ2-3, with 8 bases identical to TRBD2. The material sequenced was cultured CD8+ T cells from PBMCs, taken from culture after CMV antigen stimulation. The TCR originated in a human donor in good health (CMV status not recorded). Some clones in this sample may be carry-over from other donors' samples. CDR3 coding DNA: TGCGCCAGCAGCTTGGAGGGCCCACTAGCGGCCAGCACAGATACGCAGTATTTT. As protein: CASSLEGPLAASTDTQYF.